Sequencing of this T cell receptor (beta chain) was carried out in a study of T cell responses to AZD1222 COVID-19 vaccine. Regarding this clone: Its target is unknown.

Overall study findings and caveats: Among vaccine-associated CD4 TCRs, coverage spanned spike, with dominance at 160-218 and 743-854.

J was trimmed by 9 bases and V by 0 bases; bases with no gene match: 4. The germline gives CDR1 LNHNV, CDR2 YYDKDF (reference sequence). The CDR3 spans 15 residues. Assay: immunoSEQ multiplex PCR; the TCRdb copy retains only in-frame clones and omits some. This table has about 160,000 clones, about 90% appearing once. This sequence was found in an adult who received the AZD1222 COVID-19 vaccine. The sequencing used peripheral blood, collected 28 days after the second AZD1222 dose. The chain carries TRBV15 and TRBJ1-6, with 8 positions matching TRBD1. The CDR3 DNA follows: TGTGCCACCAGCAGAGATGGACAGGGTAGTTCACCCCTCCACTTT. This translates into CATSRDGQGSSPLHF.